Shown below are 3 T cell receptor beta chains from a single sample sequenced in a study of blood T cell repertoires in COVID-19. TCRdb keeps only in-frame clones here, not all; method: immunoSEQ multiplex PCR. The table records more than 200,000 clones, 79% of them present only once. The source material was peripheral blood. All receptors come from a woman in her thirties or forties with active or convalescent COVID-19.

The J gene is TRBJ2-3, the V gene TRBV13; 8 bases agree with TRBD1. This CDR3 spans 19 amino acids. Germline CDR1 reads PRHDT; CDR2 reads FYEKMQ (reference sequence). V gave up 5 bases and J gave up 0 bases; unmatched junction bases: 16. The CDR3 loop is CASSEYRGIQNASTDTQYF. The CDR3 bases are TGTGCCAGCAGCGAATACAGGGGGATACAAAATGCTAGCACAGATACGCAGTATTTT.

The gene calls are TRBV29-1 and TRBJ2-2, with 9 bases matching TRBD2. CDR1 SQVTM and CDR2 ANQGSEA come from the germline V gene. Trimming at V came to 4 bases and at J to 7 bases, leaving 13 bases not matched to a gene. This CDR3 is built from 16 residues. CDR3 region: CSVAPLAGGPDGELFF. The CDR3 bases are TGCAGCGTTGCCCCCCTCGCGGGGGGGCCTGACGGGGAGCTGTTTTTT.

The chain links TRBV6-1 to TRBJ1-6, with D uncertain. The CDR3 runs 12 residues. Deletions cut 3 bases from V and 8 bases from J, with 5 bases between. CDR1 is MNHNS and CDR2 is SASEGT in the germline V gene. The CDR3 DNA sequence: TGTGCCAGCAGTGATCCGTATTCACCCCTCCACTTT. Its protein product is CASSDPYSPLHF.